This T cell receptor (beta chain) appears in the sequencing data of a study of somatic mutations in cytotoxic T cells in rheumatoid arthritis. Study results and limitations: Healthy controls did not share the age-linked increase in CD8+ clonality seen in rheumatoid arthritis patients. Per patient, the largest CD8+ clone was found to exceed 20% of CD8+ cells in about an eighth of the roughly 65 cases.

Details on this clone: Its antigen is still unknown.

This CDR3 region has 16 residues. The germline CDR1 and CDR2 sequences are SGHVS and FNYEAQ. With 1 base removed from V and 0 bases from J, the gap between germline ends came to 10 bases. This table comes from immunoSEQ multiplex PCR, and its TCRdb copy is limited to in-frame clones, with some not included. The sample yields about 17,000 clones, roughly four fifths seen once. The material sequenced was CD8+ T cells sorted from blood. The TCR comes from an adult with rheumatoid arthritis. The chain recombines TRBV7-6 with TRBJ2-1; D perhaps matches TRBD1 (5 bases). The CDR3 region is CASSLEQDNSYNEQFF. The CDR3 DNA sequence: TGTGCCAGCAGCTTAGAACAGGATAACTCCTACAATGAGCAGTTCTTC.